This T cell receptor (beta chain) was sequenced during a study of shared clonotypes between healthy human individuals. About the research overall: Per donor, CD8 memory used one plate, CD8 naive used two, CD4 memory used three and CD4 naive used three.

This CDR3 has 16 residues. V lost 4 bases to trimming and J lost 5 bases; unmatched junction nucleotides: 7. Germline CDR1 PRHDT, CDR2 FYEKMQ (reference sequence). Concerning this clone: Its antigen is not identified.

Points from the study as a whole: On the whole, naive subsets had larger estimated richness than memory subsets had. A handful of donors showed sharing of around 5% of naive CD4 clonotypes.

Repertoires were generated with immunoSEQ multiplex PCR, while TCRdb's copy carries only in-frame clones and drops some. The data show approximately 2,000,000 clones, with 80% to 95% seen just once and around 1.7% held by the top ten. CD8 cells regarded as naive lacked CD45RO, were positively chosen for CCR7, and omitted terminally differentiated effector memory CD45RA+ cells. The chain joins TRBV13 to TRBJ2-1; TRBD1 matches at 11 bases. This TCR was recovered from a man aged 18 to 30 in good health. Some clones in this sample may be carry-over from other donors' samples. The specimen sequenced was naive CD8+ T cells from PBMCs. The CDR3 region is CASSSLGDRGDNEQFF. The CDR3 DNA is TGTGCCAGCAGCTCCTTAGGGGACAGGGGGGACAATGAGCAGTTCTTC.